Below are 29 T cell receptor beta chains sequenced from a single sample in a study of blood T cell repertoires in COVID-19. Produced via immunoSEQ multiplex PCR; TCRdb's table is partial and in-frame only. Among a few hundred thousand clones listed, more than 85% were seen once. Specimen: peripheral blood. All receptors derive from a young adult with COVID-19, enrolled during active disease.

The CDR3 nucleotides read TGTGCCAGCACTGGTAGCTACGAGCAGTACTTC. Residues: CASTGSYEQYF. The chain combines TRBV6-6 with TRBJ2-7; D gene uncertain. The germline CDR1 and CDR2 sequences are MNHNY and SVGAGI (reference sequence). The V end was cut by 7 bases, the J end by 3 bases, with 7 bases between. The CDR3 has 11 amino acids.

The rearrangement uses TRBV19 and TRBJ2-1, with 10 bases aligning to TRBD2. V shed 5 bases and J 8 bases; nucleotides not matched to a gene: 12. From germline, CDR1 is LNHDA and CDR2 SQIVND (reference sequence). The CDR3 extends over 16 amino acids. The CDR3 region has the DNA TGTGCCAGTAGTTGGGGGGTGGCTAGCGGGAGTGATGAGCAGTTCTTC. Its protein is CASSWGVASGSDEQFF.

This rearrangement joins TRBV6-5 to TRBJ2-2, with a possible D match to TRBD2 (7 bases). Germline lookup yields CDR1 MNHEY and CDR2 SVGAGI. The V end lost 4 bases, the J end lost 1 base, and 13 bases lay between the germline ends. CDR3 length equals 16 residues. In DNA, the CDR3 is TGTGCCAGCAGTTCCGGCGGGGGCCAGAACACCGGGGAGCTGTTTTTT. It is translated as CASSSGGGQNTGELFF.

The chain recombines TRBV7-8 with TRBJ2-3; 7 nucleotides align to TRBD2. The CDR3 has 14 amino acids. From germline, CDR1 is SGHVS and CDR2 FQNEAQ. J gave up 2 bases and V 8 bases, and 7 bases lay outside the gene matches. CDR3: CASGPSGYTDTQYF. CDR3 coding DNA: TGTGCCAGCGGACCTAGCGGTTACACAGATACGCAGTATTTT.

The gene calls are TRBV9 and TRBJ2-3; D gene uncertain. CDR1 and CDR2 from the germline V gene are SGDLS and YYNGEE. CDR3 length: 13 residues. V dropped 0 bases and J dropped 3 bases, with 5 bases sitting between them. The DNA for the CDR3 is TGTGCCAGCAGCGTAGTAGTGACAGATACGCAGTATTTT. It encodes CASSVVVTDTQYF.

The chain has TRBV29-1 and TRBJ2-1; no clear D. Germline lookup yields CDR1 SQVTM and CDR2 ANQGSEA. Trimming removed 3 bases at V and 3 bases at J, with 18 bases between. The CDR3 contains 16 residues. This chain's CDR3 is CSVEGLNPPNYNEQFF. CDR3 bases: TGCAGCGTTGAGGGCTTGAACCCTCCGAACTACAATGAGCAGTTCTTC.

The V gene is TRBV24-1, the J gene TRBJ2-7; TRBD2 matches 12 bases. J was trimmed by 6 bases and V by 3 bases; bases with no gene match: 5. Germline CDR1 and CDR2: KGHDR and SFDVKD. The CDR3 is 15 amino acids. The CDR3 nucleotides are TGTGCCACCAGTGATGCTAGCGGGAGGGCGGCCGAGCAGTACTTC. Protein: CATSDASGRAAEQYF.

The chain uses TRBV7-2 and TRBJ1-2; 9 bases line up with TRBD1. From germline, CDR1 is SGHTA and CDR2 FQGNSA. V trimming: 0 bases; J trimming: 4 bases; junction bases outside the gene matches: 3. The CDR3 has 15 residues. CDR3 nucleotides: TGTGCCAGCAGCTTAGCAACAGGGGGCGGCTATGGCTACACCTTC. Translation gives CASSLATGGGYGYTF.

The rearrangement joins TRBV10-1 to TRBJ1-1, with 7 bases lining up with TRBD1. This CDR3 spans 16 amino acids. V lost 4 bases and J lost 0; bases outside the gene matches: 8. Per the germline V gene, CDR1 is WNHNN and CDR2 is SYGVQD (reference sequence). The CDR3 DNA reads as TGCGCCAGCAGTGTAAGAACCAGGGGGATGAACACTGAAGCTTTCTTT. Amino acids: CASSVRTRGMNTEAFF.

The CDR3 DNA is TGTGCGAGGCCAGTCTATGGCTACACCTTC. The encoded protein is CARPVYGYTF. The chain recombines TRBV27 with TRBJ1-2; no reliable D call. This CDR3 comprises 10 residues. The germline V gene has CDR1 MNHEY and CDR2 SMNVEV (reference sequence).

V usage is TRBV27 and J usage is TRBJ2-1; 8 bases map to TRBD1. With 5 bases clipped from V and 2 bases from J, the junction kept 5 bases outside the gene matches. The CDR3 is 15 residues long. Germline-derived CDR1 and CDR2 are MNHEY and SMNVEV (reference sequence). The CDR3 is CASSTYRGTYNEQFF. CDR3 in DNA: TGTGCCAGCAGTACCTACAGGGGGACCTACAATGAGCAGTTCTTC.

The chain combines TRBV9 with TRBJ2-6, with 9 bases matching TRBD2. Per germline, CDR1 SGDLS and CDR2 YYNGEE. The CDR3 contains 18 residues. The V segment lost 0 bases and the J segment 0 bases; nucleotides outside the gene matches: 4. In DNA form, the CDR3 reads TGTGCCAGCAGCGTAGGGTCTAGCGGGGCCTCTGGGGCCAACGTCCTGACTTTC. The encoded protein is CASSVGSSGASGANVLTF.

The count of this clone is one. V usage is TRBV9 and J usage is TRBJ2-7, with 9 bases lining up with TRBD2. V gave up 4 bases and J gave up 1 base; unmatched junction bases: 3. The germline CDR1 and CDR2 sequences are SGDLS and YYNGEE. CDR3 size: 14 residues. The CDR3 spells CASSRLAESYEQYF. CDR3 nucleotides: TGTGCCAGCAGCAGACTAGCGGAATCCTACGAGCAGTACTTC.

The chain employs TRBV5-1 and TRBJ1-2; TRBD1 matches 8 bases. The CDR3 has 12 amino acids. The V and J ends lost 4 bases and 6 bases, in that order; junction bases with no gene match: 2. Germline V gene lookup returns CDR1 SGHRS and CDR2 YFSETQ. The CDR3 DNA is TGCGCCAGCAGCGTGACAGGGGATGGCTACACCTTC. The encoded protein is CASSVTGDGYTF.

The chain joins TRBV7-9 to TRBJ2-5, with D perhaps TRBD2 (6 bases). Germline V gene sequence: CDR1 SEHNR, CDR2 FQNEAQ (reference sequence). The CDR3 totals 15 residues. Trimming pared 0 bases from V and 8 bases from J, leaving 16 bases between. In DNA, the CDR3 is TGTGCCAGCAGCTTAGCAGGGGCGGGGTGGCGAACCCAGTACTTC. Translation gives CASSLAGAGWRTQYF.

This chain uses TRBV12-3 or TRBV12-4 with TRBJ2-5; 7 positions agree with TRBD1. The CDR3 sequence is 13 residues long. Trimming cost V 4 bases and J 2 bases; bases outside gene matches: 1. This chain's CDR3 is CASSSRGQETQYF. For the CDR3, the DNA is TGTGCCAGCAGTTCCAGGGGGCAAGAGACCCAGTACTTC.

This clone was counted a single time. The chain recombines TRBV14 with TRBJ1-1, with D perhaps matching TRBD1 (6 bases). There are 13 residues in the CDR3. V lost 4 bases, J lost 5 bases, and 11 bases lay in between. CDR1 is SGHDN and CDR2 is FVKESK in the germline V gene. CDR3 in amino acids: CASSLGGLTEAFF. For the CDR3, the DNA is TGTGCCAGCAGCCTCGGGGGGCTGACTGAAGCTTTCTTT.

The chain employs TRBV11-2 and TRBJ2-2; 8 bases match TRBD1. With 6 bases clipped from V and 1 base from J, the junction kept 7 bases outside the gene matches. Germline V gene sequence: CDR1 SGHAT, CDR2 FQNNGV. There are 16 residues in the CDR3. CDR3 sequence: CASRGTGPENTGELFF. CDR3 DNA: TGTGCCAGCAGGGGGACAGGTCCCGAGAACACCGGGGAGCTGTTTTTT.

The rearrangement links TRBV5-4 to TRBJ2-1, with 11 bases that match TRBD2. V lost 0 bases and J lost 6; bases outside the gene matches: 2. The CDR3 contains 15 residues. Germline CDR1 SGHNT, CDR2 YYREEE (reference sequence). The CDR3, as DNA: TGTGCCAGCAGCTTGGGACTAGCGGGGACCAATGAGCAGTTCTTC. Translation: CASSLGLAGTNEQFF.

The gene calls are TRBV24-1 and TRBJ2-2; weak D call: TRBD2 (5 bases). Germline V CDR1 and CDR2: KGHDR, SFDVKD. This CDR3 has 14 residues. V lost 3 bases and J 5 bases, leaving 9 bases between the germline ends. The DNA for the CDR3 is TGTGCCACCAGTGATGTGGGAGAAACCGGGGAGCTGTTTTTT. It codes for CATSDVGETGELFF.

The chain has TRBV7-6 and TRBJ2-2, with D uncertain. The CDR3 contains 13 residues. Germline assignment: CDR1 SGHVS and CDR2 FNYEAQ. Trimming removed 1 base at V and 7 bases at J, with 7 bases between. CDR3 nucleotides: TGTGCCAGCAGCTTAGGGAGTATCGGGGAGCTGTTTTTT. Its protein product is CASSLGSIGELFF.

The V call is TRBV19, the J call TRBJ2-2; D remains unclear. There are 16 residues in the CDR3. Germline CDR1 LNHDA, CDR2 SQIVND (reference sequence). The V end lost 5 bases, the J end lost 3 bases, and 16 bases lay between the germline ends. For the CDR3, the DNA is TGTGCCAGTAGTCCCCTCACGGGTGTAGACACCGGGGAGCTGTTTTTT. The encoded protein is CASSPLTGVDTGELFF.

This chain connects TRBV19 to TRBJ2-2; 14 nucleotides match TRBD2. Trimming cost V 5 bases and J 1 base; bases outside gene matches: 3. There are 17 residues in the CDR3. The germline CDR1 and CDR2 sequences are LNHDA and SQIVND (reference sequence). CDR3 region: CASSSGLAGGNTGELFF. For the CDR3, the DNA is TGTGCCAGTAGTTCCGGACTAGCGGGAGGGAACACCGGGGAGCTGTTTTTT.

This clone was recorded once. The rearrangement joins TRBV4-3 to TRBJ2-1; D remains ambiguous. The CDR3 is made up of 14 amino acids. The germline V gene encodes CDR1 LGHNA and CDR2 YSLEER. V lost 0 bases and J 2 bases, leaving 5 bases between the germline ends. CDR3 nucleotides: TGCGCCAGCAGCCAAGATGGCCCCTACAATGAGCAGTTCTTC. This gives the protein CASSQDGPYNEQFF.

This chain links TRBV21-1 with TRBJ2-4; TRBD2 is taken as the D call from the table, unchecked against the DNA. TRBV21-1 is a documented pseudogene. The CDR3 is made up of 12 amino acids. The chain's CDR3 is CGGDGAKNIQYF. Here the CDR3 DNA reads TGTGGGGGGGATGGTGCCAAAAACATTCAGTACTTC.

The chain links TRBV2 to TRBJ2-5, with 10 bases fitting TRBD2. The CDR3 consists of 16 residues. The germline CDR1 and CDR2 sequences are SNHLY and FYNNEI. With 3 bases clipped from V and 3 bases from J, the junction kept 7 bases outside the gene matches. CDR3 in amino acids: CASSDIPLAGEETQYF. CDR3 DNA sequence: TGTGCCAGCAGTGACATCCCCCTAGCGGGAGAAGAGACCCAGTACTTC.

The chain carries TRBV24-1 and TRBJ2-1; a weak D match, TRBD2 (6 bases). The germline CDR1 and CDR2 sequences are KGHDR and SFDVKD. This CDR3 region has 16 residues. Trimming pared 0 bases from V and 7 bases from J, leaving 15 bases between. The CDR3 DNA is TGTGCCACCAGTGATTTGCGCGGGGACCGGGGAAATGAGCAGTTCTTC. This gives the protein CATSDLRGDRGNEQFF.

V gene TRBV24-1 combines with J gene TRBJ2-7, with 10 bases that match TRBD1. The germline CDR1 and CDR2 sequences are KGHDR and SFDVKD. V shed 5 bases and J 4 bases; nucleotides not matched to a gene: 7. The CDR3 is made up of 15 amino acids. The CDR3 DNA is TGTGCCACCAGTGGTACAGGGACAGGGGTTTACGAGCAGTACTTC. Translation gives CATSGTGTGVYEQYF.

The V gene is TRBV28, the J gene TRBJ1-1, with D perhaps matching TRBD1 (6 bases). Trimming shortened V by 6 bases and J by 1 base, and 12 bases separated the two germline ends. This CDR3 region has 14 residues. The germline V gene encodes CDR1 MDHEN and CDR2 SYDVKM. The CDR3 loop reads CASSRHRENTEAFF. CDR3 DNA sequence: TGTGCCAGCAGCCGCCACAGGGAGAACACTGAAGCTTTCTTT.